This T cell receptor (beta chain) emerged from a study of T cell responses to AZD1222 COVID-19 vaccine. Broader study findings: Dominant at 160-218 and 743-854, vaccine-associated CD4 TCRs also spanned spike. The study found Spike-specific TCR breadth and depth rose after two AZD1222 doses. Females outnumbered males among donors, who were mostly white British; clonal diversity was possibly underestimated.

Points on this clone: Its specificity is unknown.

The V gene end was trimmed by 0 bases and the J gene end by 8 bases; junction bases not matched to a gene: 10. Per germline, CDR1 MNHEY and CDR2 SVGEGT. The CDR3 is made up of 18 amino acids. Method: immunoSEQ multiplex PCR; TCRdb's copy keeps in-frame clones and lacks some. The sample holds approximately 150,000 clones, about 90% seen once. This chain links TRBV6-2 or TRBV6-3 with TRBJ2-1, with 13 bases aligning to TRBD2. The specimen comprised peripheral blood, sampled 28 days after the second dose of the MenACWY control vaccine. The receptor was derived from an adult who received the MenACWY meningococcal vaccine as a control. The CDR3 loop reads CASSYSSLAGGISDEQFF. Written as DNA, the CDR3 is TGTGCCAGCAGTTACTCATCACTAGCGGGAGGGATTTCCGATGAGCAGTTCTTC.